Listed below are T cell receptor beta chains from one sample, sequenced in a study of blood T cell repertoires in COVID-19. Sequencing used immunoSEQ multiplex PCR; TCRdb keeps in-frame clones, though not all of them. The data hold around 360,000 clones, with approximately 87% observed a single time. Input material: peripheral blood. The receptors come from a young woman with COVID-19, enrolled during active disease. CDR3s include the opening cysteine and the closing phenylalanine or tryptophan. D genes are given only for firm matches. For some rows the clone size is stated as once, few or many, or as a class when expanded; others skip it.

CDR3nt	CDR3aa	abundance	j_gene	v_gene	d_gene
TGTGCCACCAGCAGAGATCGGGGCAGGGGCTATGGCTACACCTTC	CATSRDRGRGYGYTF	once	TRBJ1-2	TRBV15	NA
TGCAGCGTGCCCGGGACGCCCGGGGGCAATGAGCAGTTCTTC	CSVPGTPGGNEQFF	NA	TRBJ2-1	TRBV29-1	NA
TGTGCCAGCAGTGATGCTAGTTTTGGGCAGTTCTTC	CASSDASFGQFF	NA	TRBJ2-1	TRBV25-1	NA
TGTGCCAGCAGCTCTCGACAGGGACAACCTTTCTTT	CASSSRQGQPFF	NA	TRBJ1-1	TRBV6-5	TRBD1
TGTGCCAGCAGTGAATTCCCGCGGAATGAGCAGTTCTTC	CASSEFPRNEQFF	NA	TRBJ2-1	TRBV25-1	NA
TGTGCCAGCAGTTTACTAGCGGGAGGGGTAGAGACCCAGTACTTC	CASSLLAGGVETQYF	NA	TRBJ2-5	TRBV28	TRBD2
TGCGCCAGCAGCCAAGTCGACACCGGGGGGAGCACTGAAGCTTTCTTT	CASSQVDTGGSTEAFF	NA	TRBJ1-1	TRBV4-1	NA
TGTGCCAGCAGCTTAGAAGGGGATGCTCAGTATTTT	CASSLEGDAQYF	NA	TRBJ2-3	TRBV7-9	NA
TGTGCCAGCAGCCGTGACAGGGACTCTATCTATGGCTACACCTTC	CASSRDRDSIYGYTF	NA	TRBJ1-2	TRBV7-9	TRBD1
TGTGCCACCAGGGAGCACAATGAGCAGTTCTTC	CATREHNEQFF	NA	TRBJ2-1	TRBV24-1	NA
TGTGCCAGCAGCACCGGGACAGCCGAGCAGTACTTC	CASSTGTAEQYF	once	TRBJ2-7	TRBV6-6	TRBD1
TGTGCCAGCAGAGGACTAGCGGAGAGCTCCTACGAGCAGTACTTC	CASRGLAESSYEQYF	NA	TRBJ2-7	TRBV28	TRBD2
TGTGCCAGCAGGTCCGGGACAGGGCTATCCTACGAGCAGTACTTC	CASRSGTGLSYEQYF	NA	TRBJ2-7	TRBV28	TRBD1
TGTGCCAGCAGCCCAGGGGTCATTAGTGGAGACTATGGCTACACCTTC	CASSPGVISGDYGYTF	NA	TRBJ1-2	TRBV9	NA
TGTGCCAGCAGCGCATCCGGGACAGGGGCCCAAGAGACCCAGTACTTC	CASSASGTGAQETQYF	NA	TRBJ2-5	TRBV11-3	TRBD1
TGCGCCAGCAGCTTGGCCTGGAGGGGGCGAGGGACCGGGGAGCTGTTTTTT	CASSLAWRGRGTGELFF	NA	TRBJ2-2	TRBV5-1	NA
TGCGCCAGCACCTTATTAAGGGCGGGAGATGGAAACACCATATATTTT	CASTLLRAGDGNTIYF	once	TRBJ1-3	TRBV5-1	NA
TGTGCCAGCAGCTTATCCGGGGATGAGCAGTTCTTC	CASSLSGDEQFF	NA	TRBJ2-1	TRBV7-9	NA
TGTGCCAGCAGCCGAACCGCAGGGAATAATCATTCACCCCTCCACTTT	CASSRTAGNNHSPLHF	NA	TRBJ1-6	TRBV4-2	NA
TGTGCCACCAGTGACCCCGCCAGGGGTGACAATCAGCCCCAGCATTTT	CATSDPARGDNQPQHF	NA	TRBJ1-5	TRBV24-1	NA
TGTGCCAGCAGACCCCGTCCGGGACAGGGACGCTATGGCTACACCTTC	CASRPRPGQGRYGYTF	NA	TRBJ1-2	TRBV28	TRBD1
TGTGCCAGCAGCCAAGAAAAGCGGGAGGGCCGGGGTGAGCAGTTCTTC	CASSQEKREGRGEQFF	NA	TRBJ2-1	TRBV3-1/TRBV3-2	TRBD2
TGTGCCAGCAGCCCTGGGACAGTCCTTCTGGCTGGCTACACCTTC	CASSPGTVLLAGYTF	once	TRBJ1-2	TRBV7-9	TRBD1
TGCGCCAGCTCCGAACCTAGCGGGAGGGTCAATGAGCAGTTCTTC	CASSEPSGRVNEQFF	NA	TRBJ2-1	TRBV10-1	TRBD2
TGTGCCAGCAGCGCCCTCGGGAATGAGCAGTTCTTC	CASSALGNEQFF	NA	TRBJ2-1	TRBV9	NA
TGTGCCAGCAGCCCGAGCCTAGAGGGAGATACGCAGTATTTT	CASSPSLEGDTQYF	NA	TRBJ2-3	TRBV4-2	NA
TGTGCCAGCACCTCAGTCGGCGCAGGGCGCCTCACCGGGGAGCTGTTTTTT	CASTSVGAGRLTGELFF	NA	TRBJ2-2	TRBV28	NA
TGCGCCAGCGGCCTGTTGGGGGCTCGGCTAGCGGGAGATAATGAGCAGTTCTTC	CASGLLGARLAGDNEQFF	NA	TRBJ2-1	TRBV5-1	TRBD2
TGTGCCAGCAGCCCAACCGGGACCTACGAGCAGTACTTC	CASSPTGTYEQYF	NA	TRBJ2-7	TRBV3-1/TRBV3-2	NA
TGTGCCAGCTCATCTTTGACAGAATTTTATGGCTACACCTTC	CASSSLTEFYGYTF	NA	TRBJ1-2	TRBV18	NA
TGTGCCAGCAGCTTAGTAGGGGTTCCCTATGGCTACACCTTC	CASSLVGVPYGYTF	NA	TRBJ1-2	TRBV7-9	NA